This T cell receptor (beta chain) stems from a study of T cells in Graves' hyperthyroidism and ophthalmopathy. The source of the PBMCs was over 8.5 ml of fresh peripheral blood. Researchers amplified the TCR beta CDR3 regions from RNA transcripts. The study used the HTBI primer set for a first-round RT-PCR of the TCR CDR3. TCRdb fed the multiplex PCR reads into MiXCR, producing one record per CDR3 protein. The table records fewer than 800,000 distinct CDR3 sequences, roughly 15% of them present only once. The sequenced sample was blood. The receptor's source is a man younger than 30 with Graves' hyperthyroidism.

CDR3 residues: CASRNGGMGGHNEQFF. Here the CDR3 DNA reads TGTGCCAGCAGGAACGGCGGGATGGGGGGACACAATGAGCAGTTCTTC. The V and J genes are TRBV28 and TRBJ2-1, with D tentatively TRBD2 (6 bases). The CDR3 runs to 16 residues. Per the germline V gene, CDR1 is MDHEN and CDR2 is SYDVKM. Trimming cost V 6 bases and J 5 bases, with 20 bases left between them. The full variable domain, with the rest looked up from reference TRBV28 and TRBJ2-1, is DVKVTQSSRYLVKRTGEKVFLECVQDMDHENMFWYRQDPGLGLRLIYFSYDVKMKEKGDIPEGYSVSREKKERFSLILESASTNQTSMYLCASRNGGMGGHNEQFFGPGTRLTVL.